These T cell receptor beta chains were read from a single sample in a study of chemoradiotherapy in HPV16-positive cancers. TCRdb keeps only in-frame clones here, not all; method: immunoSEQ multiplex PCR. The sample lists tens of thousands of clones, 88% occurring once. The sample was blood, taken from a patient who underwent chemoradiotherapy. Every receptor here comes from a human donor with HPV-associated anogenital cancer. CDR3s include the opening cysteine and the closing phenylalanine or tryptophan. A D gene is named only where the DNA matches it firmly. Clone size is stated in some rows and not others, as once, few, many or a class when expanded.

clone size	D gene	J gene	V gene	CDR3 protein	CDR3 DNA
NA	NA	TRBJ2-7	TRBV5-1	CASSLAGEFSVVGEQYF	TGCGCCAGCAGCTTGGCCGGCGAGTTCAGCGTTGTGGGGGAGCAGTACTTC
few	NA	TRBJ2-7	TRBV7-9	CASSRSDEEQYF	TGTGCCAGCAGCCGCTCCGACGAGGAGCAGTACTTC
NA	TRBD1	TRBJ1-1	TRBV19	CASSKTGTGRRTEAFF	TGTGCCAGTAGTAAAACCGGGACAGGGAGAAGGACTGAAGCTTTCTTT
NA	NA	TRBJ1-4	TRBV7-9	CASSFRDPNEKLFF	TGTGCCAGCAGCTTCCGGGATCCTAATGAAAAACTGTTTTTT
NA	TRBD1	TRBJ2-3	TRBV18	CASSPQGADTQYF	TGTGCCAGCTCACCACAGGGGGCGGATACGCAGTATTTT
few	NA	TRBJ1-3	TRBV19	CASSIGTASMGNTIYF	TGTGCCAGTAGTATCGGGACGGCTTCGATGGGGAACACCATATATTTT
NA	NA	TRBJ1-1	TRBV5-1	CASSSSGRVGTEAFF	TGCGCCAGCAGCTCCTCGGGACGGGTGGGCACTGAAGCTTTCTTT
NA	NA	TRBJ1-1	TRBV7-9	CASSRSAAGAFF	TGTGCCAGCAGCCGTTCGGCGGCGGGAGCTTTCTTT
NA	NA	TRBJ1-5	TRBV4-1	CASSLHFRGGQPQHF	TGCGCCAGCAGCCTCCATTTCAGGGGCGGGCAGCCCCAGCATTTT
once	NA	TRBJ2-7	TRBV5-1	CASSNRVGAYEQYF	TGCGCCAGCAGCAACAGGGTGGGGGCCTACGAGCAGTACTTC
NA	NA	TRBJ1-1	TRBV30	CAWRKPGENTEAFF	TGTGCCTGGAGAAAGCCTGGAGAGAACACTGAAGCTTTCTTT
once	TRBD2	TRBJ2-1	TRBV9	CASGGGASYNEQFF	TGTGCCAGCGGCGGGGGGGCCTCCTACAATGAGCAGTTCTTC
NA	TRBD2	TRBJ2-3	TRBV28	CASSLIVAGGTDTQYF	TGTGCCAGCAGTTTAATAGTAGCGGGAGGGACAGATACGCAGTATTTT
NA	NA	TRBJ1-1	TRBV7-6	CASSARAGTEAFF	TGTGCCAGCAGCGCCCGGGCGGGCACTGAAGCTTTCTTT
once	NA	TRBJ1-6	TRBV6-1	CASGMSNNSPLHF	TGTGCCAGCGGGATGTCGAATAATTCACCCCTCCACTTT
once	NA	TRBJ2-7	TRBV27	CASSRTANPYEQYF	TGTGCCAGCAGCCGGACGGCTAACCCCTACGAGCAGTACTTC
once	NA	TRBJ1-1	TRBV7-9	CASSHPGERANEAFF	TGTGCCAGCAGCCACCCGGGAGAGCGGGCCAATGAAGCTTTCTTT
NA	TRBD1	TRBJ1-2	TRBV7-2	CASSPQGGYGYTF	TGTGCCAGCAGTCCTCAGGGGGGCTATGGCTACACCTTC
NA	NA	TRBJ1-2	TRBV29-1	CSVDRGANYGYTF	TGCAGCGTTGACCGGGGAGCTAACTATGGCTACACCTTC
NA	TRBD1	TRBJ2-7	TRBV4-1	CASSQEWDSEQYF	TGCGCCAGCAGCCAAGAATGGGACAGCGAGCAGTACTTC
NA	TRBD1	TRBJ2-7	TRBV27	CASSPGTDYEQYF	TGTGCCAGCAGTCCCGGGACAGACTACGAGCAGTACTTC
few	TRBD2	TRBJ2-7	TRBV27	CASSPGGTSYEQYF	TGTGCCAGCAGTCCCGGGGGGACTAGCTACGAGCAGTACTTC
few	NA	TRBJ2-1	TRBV27	CASRLGEGGGYEQFF	TGTGCCAGCAGACTGGGGGAGGGGGGAGGCTATGAGCAGTTCTTC
once	TRBD1	TRBJ1-3	TRBV29-1	CSVVGGRSGNTIYF	TGCAGCGTTGTAGGGGGCCGGTCTGGAAACACCATATATTTT
NA	NA	TRBJ2-5	TRBV2	CASPPGGIGETQYF	TGTGCCAGTCCTCCAGGGGGGATAGGGGAGACCCAGTACTTC
NA	TRBD2	TRBJ2-3	TRBV5-1	CASSLSGRPDYTDTQYF	TGCGCCAGCAGCTTGAGCGGGAGGCCCGATTACACAGATACGCAGTATTTT